These 6 T cell receptor beta chains came from one sample sequenced in a study of CD8+CD57+ T cells in acquired aplastic anemia. TCR beta VDJ and CDR3 profiles were obtained from a genomic DNA template. Using its own MiXCR run on the reads, TCRdb lists one record per CDR3 protein. This sample has 250,000 to 350,000 distinct CDR3 sequences; 45% to 65% occur once, and the top ten carry around 7.6%. Specimen: sorted CD4+, CD8+, or CD8+CD57+ T cells (not recorded which) from PBMCs. The receptors were gathered from a human donor with severe aplastic anemia or a healthy control (not recorded which).

The V gene is TRBV20-1, the J gene TRBJ2-5; no firm D call. The ends were cut back, 5 bases at V and 10 bases at J, with 26 bases in the middle. This CDR3 comprises 15 residues. Germline V CDR1 and CDR2: DFQATT, SNEGSKA (reference sequence). CDR3 sequence reads: CSAPPSLGPSLNQYF. CDR3 in DNA: TGCAGTGCTCCCCCCTCGCTAGGGCCCTCGCTTAACCAGTACTTC.

V gene TRBV12-3 or TRBV12-4 combines with J gene TRBJ2-7; D is perhaps TRBD2 (5 bases). V was pared by 4 bases and J by 4 bases, with 20 bases between. The CDR3 runs 16 residues. CDR3 loop: CASSSSTGPRGYEQYF. DNA of the CDR3: TGTGCCAGCAGTTCCTCGACCGGGCCCAGAGGGTACGAGCAGTACTTC.

This clonotype was observed a few times. The V call is TRBV9, the J call TRBJ2-2, with TRBD1 identical over 7 bases. Looked up from germline, CDR1 is SGDLS and CDR2 is YYNGEE. CDR3 size: 16 residues. Losses at the gene ends were 4 bases for V and 0 bases for J; bases not matched to a gene: 6. The CDR3 nucleotides read TGTGCCAGCAGCACCGGACAGGTTTCGAACACCGGGGAGCTGTTTTTT. It is translated as CASSTGQVSNTGELFF.

The chain carries TRBV12-3 or TRBV12-4 and TRBJ1-3, with 7 bases matching TRBD1. V was clipped by 8 bases and J by 4 bases; unmatched bases: 5. The CDR3 is 13 residues long. The CDR3: CASDYRGGNTIYF. The CDR3 DNA sequence: TGTGCCAGCGATTACAGGGGAGGAAACACCATATATTTT.

This chain connects TRBV10-3 to TRBJ2-1, with 7 bases fitting TRBD2. With V trimmed by 0 bases and J by 6 bases, 5 bases remained unmatched. The CDR3 is 15 amino acids. Germline assignment: CDR1 ENHRY and CDR2 SYGVKD. The CDR3 sequence: CAISESGGSCNEQFF. Written as DNA, the CDR3 is TGTGCCATCAGTGAGTCGGGGGGGAGTTGCAATGAGCAGTTCTTC.

This chain links TRBV29-1 with TRBJ2-2; a possible D gene is TRBD1 (6 bases). The V and J ends lost 4 bases and 4 bases respectively, with 16 bases between them. This CDR3 comprises 15 residues. Germline V CDR1 and CDR2: SQVTM, ANQGSEA. CDR3 nucleotides: TGCAGCGTTGTGGGCCAGGGGATGACCACCGGGGAGCTGTTTTTT. It translates to CSVVGQGMTTGELFF.